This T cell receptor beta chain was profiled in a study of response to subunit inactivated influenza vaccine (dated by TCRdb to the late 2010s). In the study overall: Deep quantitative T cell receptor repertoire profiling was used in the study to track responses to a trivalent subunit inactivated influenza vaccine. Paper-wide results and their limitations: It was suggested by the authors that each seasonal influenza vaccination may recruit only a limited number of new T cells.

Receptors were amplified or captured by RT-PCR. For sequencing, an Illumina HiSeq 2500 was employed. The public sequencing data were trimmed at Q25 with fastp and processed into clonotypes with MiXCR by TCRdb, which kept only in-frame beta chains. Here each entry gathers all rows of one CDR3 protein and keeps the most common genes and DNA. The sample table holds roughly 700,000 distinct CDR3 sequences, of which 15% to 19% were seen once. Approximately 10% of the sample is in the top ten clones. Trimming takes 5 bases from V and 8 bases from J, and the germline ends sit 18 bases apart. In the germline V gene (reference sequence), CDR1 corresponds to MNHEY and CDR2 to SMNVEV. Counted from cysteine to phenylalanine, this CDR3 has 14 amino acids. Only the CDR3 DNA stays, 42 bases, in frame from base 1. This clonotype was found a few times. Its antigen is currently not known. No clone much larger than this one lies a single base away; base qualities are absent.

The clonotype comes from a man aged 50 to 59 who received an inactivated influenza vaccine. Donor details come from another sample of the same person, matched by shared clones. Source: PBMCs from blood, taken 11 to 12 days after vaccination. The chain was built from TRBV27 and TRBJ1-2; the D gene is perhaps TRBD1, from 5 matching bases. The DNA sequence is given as TGTGCCAGCAGTCCCACAGGAGGGGCGTCAGGCTACACCTTC. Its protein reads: CASSPTGGASGYTF.